The source of this TCR beta chain is a study of blood T cell repertoires in COVID-19 (dated by TCRdb to 2020 to 2021). Regarding the study in general: The collaborator samples originated in the United States, Italy and Spain and spanned the acute and convalescent phases of COVID-19. Subjects who had been exposed to COVID-19, were actively infected with it, or had recovered from it provided the deeply sampled blood TCRbeta repertoires that made up the dataset. A freely available public database, intended as a resource for researchers studying the immune response to SARS-CoV-2, is where the repertoires were released. The material from the prospective study consisted of cDNA or gDNA derived from T cells, B-cell-depleted T cells, or PBMCs. Sample metadata almost always included a de-identified subject ID, COVID-19 status, age in years and sex. Where available, HLA class I and class II types were obtained from metadata supplied by the sample provider rather than from assay-based typing. Samples came from the ongoing ImmuneRACE study (first 160 participants) plus 1,254 subjects from 6 global collaborators. Overall study outcomes, separate from this receptor: The quantity of clinical and demographic metadata differed by source and by participant and was supplied without curation.

The CDR3, cysteine through phenylalanine, is 15 amino acids long. Left in the record is the CDR3 DNA by itself, 45 bases read in frame from the first base. Ends trimmed: V by 3 bases, J by 8 bases; bases unmatched to a gene: 10. Sequences SGHTA (CDR1) and FQGNSA (CDR2) are obtained from the germline V gene. The immunoSEQ Assay, a bias-controlled multiplex PCR, was used to amplify TCRbeta CDR3 regions from genomic DNA. Per the authors' processing: Within the assay, amplification of reference gene primers was used to estimate how many nucleated cells each sample contained. To quantify the absolute abundance of each unique TCRbeta CDR3 rearrangement, sequence reads were collapsed and filtered. Productive Simpson clonality was computed per sample as the square root of Simpson's diversity index over productive rearrangements. In its TCRdb copy, this immuneACCESS table keeps in-frame sequences only and misses some clones. Where compared with another copy, unresolved V genes explain less than half of these, and the others have no known cause. V and J calls and clone size are copied from that table; D and trimming were computed from the DNA. The sample table holds some 89,000 clones, of which 90% were seen once. The biggest ten clones account for 1.5% to 2% of the sample.

Each collaborating institution followed its own protocols to collect whole blood in K2EDTA tubes. For TCRbeta analysis, collaborator samples were shipped as frozen whole blood, as isolated PBMCs, or as DNA extracted from either sample type. Turning to this clone: Its antigen target is currently unknown. No base-level quality is on record; no much larger clone is a single base apart.

The sample taken for sequencing was peripheral blood. This chain is built from TRBV7-2 and TRBJ1-2; 9 junctional bases match TRBD1. This TCR came from a man in his 60s with acute or convalescent COVID-19. The CDR3 protein sequence reads: CASSLGGTGSEGYTF. The DNA is as follows: TGTGCCAGCAGCTTGGGGGGGACAGGGAGTGAGGGCTACACCTTC.